This entry features one T cell receptor beta chain sequence. Its target is unknown. This sample stems from a study of cytomegalovirus exposure and HLA in healthy donors. Points from the study as a whole: Analysis performed later found about 18,000 TCR beta sequences associated with HLA alleles at 0.05 false discovery rate. The study labeled more than 150 TCR beta chains cytomegalovirus-associated. Rare TCR sequences predominated, though certain public TCRs were found in many donors.

Germline V gene sequence: CDR1 SQVTM, CDR2 ANQGSEA. The J segment lost 9 bases and the V segment lost 3 bases, leaving 24 bases of the junction unmatched. CDR3 length: 19 amino acids. A multiplex PCR was run with 60 Vbeta primers and 13 Jbeta primers. Method: immunoSEQ multiplex PCR; TCRdb's copy keeps in-frame clones and lacks some. The sample records about 120,000 clones, about 83% being singletons. V gene TRBV29-1 combines with J gene TRBJ2-1, with 9 bases aligning to TRBD1. The sequence was obtained from a woman in her thirties or forties in good health and CMV-seropositive. The sequenced sample was PBMCs. CDR3 sequence reads: CSVEKGGSGGDRVFGEQFF. The CDR3 DNA follows: TGCAGCGTTGAGAAAGGCGGATCAGGGGGGGACAGGGTTTTTGGTGAGCAGTTCTTC.